The subject of this entry is one T cell receptor (beta chain). The sample is drawn from a study of blood T cell repertoires in COVID-19. Whole-study context: Acute-phase and convalescent COVID-19 samples originated in the United States, Italy and Spain. Sources were T cells, B-cell-depleted T cells, or PBMCs; the material itself was cDNA or gDNA.

In the original processing: Estimation of nucleated cell counts was performed using reference gene primer amplification. TCRdb keeps only in-frame clones here, not all; method: immunoSEQ multiplex PCR. That table supplies the V and J calls and clone size; D and trimming were determined from the DNA. The sample lists some 150,000 clones, approximately 87% seen once, with 0.95% to 1.5% in the top ten. The study recruited people aged about 18 to 95 years across about two dozen US areas. The CDR3 sequence is 16 residues long. Trimming cost V 2 bases and J 5 bases; bases outside gene matches: 9. Germline CDR1 reads SGHAT; CDR2 reads FQDESV (reference sequence).

The receptor's source is a woman in her thirties with acute COVID-19. The chain carries TRBV11-1 and TRBJ2-1; 7 bases are a match to TRBD2. Sequencing used PBMCs or T cells enriched from blood (not recorded which). The CDR3 nucleotides read TGTGCCAGCAGCTTAAATAGCGGGCGCTTTAACAATGAGCAGTTCTTC. This gives the protein CASSLNSGRFNNEQFF.